A single sample is the source of the 22 T cell receptor beta chains below, sequenced in a study of metastatic and nonmetastatic thyroid tumors (dated by TCRdb to 2020 to 2022). Libraries came from PCR. The instrument was an Illumina HiSeq 4000. TCRdb itself trimmed the public reads at Q25 with fastp, ran MiXCR and retained productive beta chains. The sample includes 21,000 or so clones, with roughly a sixth observed a single time. Of the sample, about 36% is held by the ten largest clones. None of the patients had been given any treatment before thyroid surgery. Sequencing used blood. These TCRs come from a female donor with papillary thyroid cancer or a benign thyroid nodule (not recorded which). Some clones in this sample may be carry-over from other donors' samples.

This clone came up many times. The rearrangement joins TRBV12-3 or TRBV12-4 to TRBJ2-5; D might be TRBD1 or TRBD2, each matching 5 bases. This CDR3 is built from 14 residues. Deletions cut 6 bases from V and 6 bases from J, with 17 bases between. The DNA for the CDR3 is TGTGCCAGCAGACTGGGACCCTCCCCGAAGACCCAGTACTTC. Protein product: CASRLGPSPKTQYF.

This clone appeared many times. This chain uses TRBV7-2 with TRBJ2-2; D is possibly TRBD2 (5 bases). In germline, CDR1 is SGHTA, CDR2 FQGNSA. The CDR3 extends over 14 amino acids. Trimming stripped 5 bases from V and 8 bases from J, with 15 bases between. The CDR3 loop is CASSRRTGTGELFF. The CDR3 nucleotides read TGTGCCAGCAGCCGACGGACGGGAACTGGGGAGCTGTTTTTT.

The table lists this clone with many counts. CDR3 in DNA: TGTGCCAGCAGCCCCTTAGCGGGTCCTAGCTCCTACGAGCAGTACTTC. Residues: CASSPLAGPSSYEQYF. The chain uses TRBV3-1 and TRBJ2-7; TRBD2 agrees at 7 bases. This CDR3 comprises 16 residues. Germline-derived CDR1 and CDR2 are LGHDT and YNNKEL (reference sequence). The V segment lost 4 bases and the J segment 0 bases; nucleotides outside the gene matches: 9.

This clone has a count of ten or more. The genes are TRBV12-3 or TRBV12-4 and TRBJ1-1; D perhaps matches TRBD1 (6 bases). The CDR3 runs 11 residues. Trimming left V 6 bases short and J 4 bases short, with 6 bases between. CDR3 amino acids: CASSRGTEAFF. The CDR3 nucleotides are TGTGCCAGCAGCAGGGGCACTGAAGCTTTCTTT.

V usage is TRBV2 and J usage is TRBJ2-7, with TRBD1 matching over 9 bases. Germline trimming cut 5 bases from V and 5 bases from J; bases unmatched to any gene: 7. Germline V gene data show CDR1 as SNHLY and CDR2 as FYNNEI. CDR3 length: 14 amino acids. CDR3 protein: CASSTTGGGNEQYF. The CDR3 nucleotides are TGTGCCAGCAGTACCACAGGGGGCGGAAACGAGCAGTACTTC.

This clone was counted at least ten times. The J gene is TRBJ2-5, the V gene TRBV6-2 or TRBV6-3; 7 positions agree with TRBD2. Germline V lookup: CDR1 MNHEY, CDR2 SVGEGT. With V trimmed by 1 base and J by 5 bases, 4 bases remained unmatched. This CDR3 has 14 amino acids. Written as DNA, the CDR3 is TGTGCCAGCAGTTACTGGACTAGTGGGGAGACCCAGTACTTC. Encoded protein: CASSYWTSGETQYF.

This clone was found once. At one boundary the junction diverges from the germline segment, which might be a read error. CDR3 protein: CSGRGTNYEQYF. CDR3 DNA sequence: TGCAGTGGTAGAGGGACCAACTACGAGCAGTACTTC. The chain uses TRBV20-1 and TRBJ2-7; D possibly uses TRBD1 or TRBD2 (5 bases each). The CDR3 sequence is 12 residues long. The germline CDR1 and CDR2 sequences are DFQATT and SNEGSKA (reference sequence).

This clone was recorded a few times. V is TRBV2 and J is TRBJ2-7; 8 positions match TRBD1. This CDR3 has 14 amino acids. Germline V CDR1 and CDR2: SNHLY, FYNNEI. Trimming removed 8 bases from V and 6 bases from J; junction bases left unmatched: 12. CDR3 in DNA: TGTGCCAGCCTTTCAGGGGGCGCAATGGGCGAGCAGTACTTC. Its protein is CASLSGGAMGEQYF.

This clone showed up many times. J is TRBJ1-5 and V is TRBV20-1; TRBD1 matches at 10 bases. The V and J ends lost 6 bases and 3 bases, in that order; junction bases with no gene match: 5. Germline assignment: CDR1 DFQATT and CDR2 SNEGSKA (reference sequence). The CDR3 runs to 14 residues. The CDR3 nucleotides are TGCAGTGCGAGGGACAGGGGAAACAATCAGCCCCAGCATTTT. This encodes CSARDRGNNQPQHF.

This clone was observed at least ten times. The rearrangement uses TRBV2 and TRBJ2-3; D not resolved. This CDR3 has 13 amino acids. V was trimmed by 2 bases and J by 0 bases, leaving 3 bases between them. CDR1 and CDR2 from the germline V gene are SNHLY and FYNNEI. Here the CDR3 DNA reads TGTGCCAGCAGTGAAACTAGCACAGATACGCAGTATTTT. It translates to CASSETSTDTQYF.

This clone is medium-sized. The genes are TRBV28 and TRBJ1-2; 9 bases are a match to TRBD1. This CDR3 contains 15 residues. The V gene end was trimmed by 2 bases and the J gene end by 4 bases; junction bases not matched to a gene: 5. Per the germline V gene, CDR1 is MDHEN and CDR2 is SYDVKM. In DNA form, the CDR3 reads TGTGCCAGCAGTTTAATAACAGGGGGCATCTATGGCTACACCTTC. Protein product: CASSLITGGIYGYTF.

This clone was counted at least ten times. V usage is TRBV7-9 and J usage is TRBJ2-1; TRBD2 aligns across 10 bases. From germline, CDR1 is SEHNR and CDR2 FQNEAQ (reference sequence). This CDR3 has 17 residues. V gave up 1 base and J gave up 7 bases; unmatched junction bases: 10. Written as DNA, the CDR3 is TGTGCCAGCAGCTTAGTGGCGGCTAGCGGGAGTCGGAATGAGCAGTTCTTC. It is translated as CASSLVAASGSRNEQFF.

About this clone: One base away lies a much larger clone, so this may be a sequencing read error. The same CDR3 arises from other DNA sequences in this sample as well. The chain recombines TRBV9 with TRBJ2-5; a weak D match, TRBD1 (6 bases). Germline V CDR1 and CDR2: SGDLS, YYNGEE. The CDR3 sequence is 16 residues long. The CDR3 is CASSPRSTGVQETQYF. DNA for the CDR3: TGTGCCAGCAGCCCCCGCTCGACAGGTGTACAAGAGACACAGTACTTC.

This clone has at least ten counts. This chain links TRBV12-3 or TRBV12-4 with TRBJ2-1; 9 bases are shared with TRBD1. Losses at the gene ends were 2 bases for V and 7 bases for J; bases not matched to a gene: 6. This CDR3 has 15 residues. CDR3 nucleotides: TGTGCCAGCAGTTTACTAGGACAGGGGATGAATGAGCAGTTCTTC. This encodes CASSLLGQGMNEQFF.

In regard to this clone: One end of the junction varies from germline; a read error may be responsible. The chain couples TRBV5-5 to TRBJ2-7; possible D gene TRBD1, 7 bases. Germline V gene sequence: CDR1 SGHKS, CDR2 YYEKEE (reference sequence). The CDR3 covers 15 residues. CDR3 in amino acids: CASNLSGGRGTEQYF. The CDR3 DNA sequence: TGTGCCAGCAACTTGTCAGGGGGGCGGGGTACCGAGCAGTACTTT.

About this clone: With a much larger clone just one base away, this may be a read error. Other DNA sequences within the sample encode an identical CDR3. The genes are TRBV30 and TRBJ2-5; 9 positions agree with TRBD2. The CDR3 covers 13 residues. Looked up from germline, CDR1 is GTSNPN and CDR2 is SVGIG (reference sequence). The CDR3 region is CAWTSGNQETQYF. The CDR3 DNA is TGTGCCTGGACTAGCGGGAACCAGGAGACCCAGTACTTC.

This clone appeared a few times. A read error is possible here, since a much larger clone lies one base away. The same CDR3 is also encoded by other DNA sequences in this sample. V usage is TRBV6-5 and J usage is TRBJ2-2; TRBD2 aligns across 11 bases. From germline, CDR1 is MNHEY and CDR2 SVGAGI. V shed 6 bases and J 6 bases; nucleotides not matched to a gene: 15. This CDR3 region has 18 residues. The DNA of the CDR3 is TGTGCCAGCAGACGGGGACTAGCGGACTGGGGGTCTTCCGGGGAGCTGTTTTTT. Translation gives CASRRGLADWGSSGELFF.

The table lists this clone with many counts. The V and J genes are TRBV27 and TRBJ2-4; D possibly corresponds to TRBD2 (5 bases). The CDR3 extends over 17 amino acids. The germline V gene encodes CDR1 MNHEY and CDR2 SMNVEV (reference sequence). With 4 bases removed from V and 3 bases from J, the gap between germline ends came to 19 bases. The CDR3 coding sequence is TGTGCCAGCAGTTCTACTTACTCAGTCCGGGGCAAAAACATTCAGTACTTC. Its translation is CASSSTYSVRGKNIQYF.

By proportion, this clone is hyperexpanded (1% or more). The rearrangement links TRBV4-2 to TRBJ2-1; 7 bases agree with TRBD1. The V gene end was trimmed by 0 bases and the J gene end by 5 bases; junction bases not matched to a gene: 4. CDR1 LGHNA and CDR2 YNFKEQ come from the germline V gene. The CDR3 is made up of 15 amino acids. CDR3 in DNA: TGTGCCAGCAGCCAAGATGGACAGGTCCACAATGAGCAGTTCTTC. Protein sequence: CASSQDGQVHNEQFF.

This clone was seen many times. The chain combines TRBV3-1 with TRBJ1-6; TRBD1 is a possible D gene (6 bases). Germline V gives CDR1 LGHDT, CDR2 YNNKEL (reference sequence). Trimming pared 2 bases from V and 10 bases from J, leaving 15 bases between. The CDR3 spans 15 residues. The CDR3 here is CASSQRGGTGSPLHF. The CDR3 coding sequence is TGTGCCAGCAGCCAAAGGGGGGGGACTGGGTCACCCCTCCACTTT.

This clone has at least ten counts. The V call is TRBV20-1, the J call TRBJ2-3; 11 nucleotides line up with TRBD2. J was trimmed by 4 bases and V by 6 bases; bases with no gene match: 6. In germline, CDR1 is DFQATT, CDR2 SNEGSKA (reference sequence). This CDR3 spans 14 amino acids. CDR3 in amino acids: CSAEGSGRADTQYF. CDR3 nucleotides: TGCAGTGCCGAGGGTAGCGGGAGGGCAGATACGCAGTATTTT.

In this sample, this clone turned up many times. J is TRBJ2-5 and V is TRBV28; perhaps D is TRBD1 or TRBD2 (5 bases each). Germline V CDR1 and CDR2: MDHEN, SYDVKM. This CDR3 has 14 residues. V lost 3 bases and J lost 5, with 13 bases in between. The CDR3 DNA reads TGTGCCAGCAGTTTGAGGGGTTCCGGGGAGACCCAGTACTTC. It translates to CASSLRGSGETQYF.